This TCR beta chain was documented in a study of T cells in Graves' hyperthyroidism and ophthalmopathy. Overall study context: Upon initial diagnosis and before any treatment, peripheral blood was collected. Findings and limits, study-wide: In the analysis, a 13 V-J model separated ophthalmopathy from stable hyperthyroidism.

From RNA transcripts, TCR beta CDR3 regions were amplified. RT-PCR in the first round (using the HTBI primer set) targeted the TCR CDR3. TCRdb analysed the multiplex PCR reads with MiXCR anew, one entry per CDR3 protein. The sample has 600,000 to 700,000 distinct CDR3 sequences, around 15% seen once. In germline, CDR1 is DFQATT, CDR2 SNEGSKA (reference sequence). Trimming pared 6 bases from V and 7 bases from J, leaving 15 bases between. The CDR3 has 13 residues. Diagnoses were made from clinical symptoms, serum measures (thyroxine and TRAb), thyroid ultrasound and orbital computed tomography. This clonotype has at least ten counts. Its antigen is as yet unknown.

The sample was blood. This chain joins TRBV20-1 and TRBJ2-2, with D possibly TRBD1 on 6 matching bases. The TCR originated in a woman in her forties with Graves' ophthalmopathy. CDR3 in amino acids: CSASLTGIGELFF. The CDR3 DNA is TGCAGTGCCAGCCTTACAGGGATCGGGGAGCTGTTTTTT.